The 2 T cell receptor beta chains in this list originate from one sample, sequenced in a study of T cell clonality in common variable immunodeficiency. Generated by immunoSEQ multiplex PCR, the TCRdb table keeps only in-frame clones and is missing some. The sample has tens of thousands of clones, none seen only once. What was sequenced was peripheral blood mononuclear cells. The receptor source for this set is a person aged 18-70 years in good health.

This clone has a count of ten or more. The read falls 3 residues short of the CDR3 end, and the missing part is taken from the germline J gene. This sequence joins TRBV18 and TRBJ1-4; D ambiguous. Germline lookup yields CDR1 KGHSH and CDR2 LQKENI. The CDR3 loop spans 15 amino acids. Trimming took 3 bases from V and 3 from J, leaving 11 bases between them. The CDR3 spells CASSPLQEANEKLFF. CDR3 bases read: TGTGCCAGCTCACCCCTCCAGGAGGCTAATGAAAAA.

This clone has a count of ten or more. Coverage ceases 3 residues before the CDR3 finishes, and the germline J gene fills in the end. V and J are TRBV4-1 and TRBJ1-1; 9 nucleotides agree with TRBD1. Germline CDR1 is MGHRA and CDR2 is YSYEKL. The CDR3 runs 18 residues. J gave up 0 bases and V 2 bases, and 10 bases lay outside the gene matches. The CDR3 bases that were read are TGCGCCAGCAGCCAACTACAGGGGGCTCTTTCTGTGAACACTGAA. Protein product: CASSQLQGALSVNTE. The complete CDR3 sequence is CASSQLQGALSVNTEAFF.